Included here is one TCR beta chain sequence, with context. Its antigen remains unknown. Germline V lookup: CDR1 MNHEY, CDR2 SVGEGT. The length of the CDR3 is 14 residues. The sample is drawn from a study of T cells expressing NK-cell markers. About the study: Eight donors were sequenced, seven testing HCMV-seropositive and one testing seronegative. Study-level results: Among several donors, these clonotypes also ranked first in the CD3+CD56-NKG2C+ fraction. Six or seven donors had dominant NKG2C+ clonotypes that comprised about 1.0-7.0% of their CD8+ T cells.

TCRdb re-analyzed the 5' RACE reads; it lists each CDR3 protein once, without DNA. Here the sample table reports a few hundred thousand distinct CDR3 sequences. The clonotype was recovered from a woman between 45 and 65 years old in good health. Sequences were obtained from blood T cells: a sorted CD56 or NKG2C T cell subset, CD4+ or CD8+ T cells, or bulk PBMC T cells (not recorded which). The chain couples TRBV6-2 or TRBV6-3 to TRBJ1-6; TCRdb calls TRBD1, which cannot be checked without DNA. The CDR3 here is CASSPDRDNSPLHF.